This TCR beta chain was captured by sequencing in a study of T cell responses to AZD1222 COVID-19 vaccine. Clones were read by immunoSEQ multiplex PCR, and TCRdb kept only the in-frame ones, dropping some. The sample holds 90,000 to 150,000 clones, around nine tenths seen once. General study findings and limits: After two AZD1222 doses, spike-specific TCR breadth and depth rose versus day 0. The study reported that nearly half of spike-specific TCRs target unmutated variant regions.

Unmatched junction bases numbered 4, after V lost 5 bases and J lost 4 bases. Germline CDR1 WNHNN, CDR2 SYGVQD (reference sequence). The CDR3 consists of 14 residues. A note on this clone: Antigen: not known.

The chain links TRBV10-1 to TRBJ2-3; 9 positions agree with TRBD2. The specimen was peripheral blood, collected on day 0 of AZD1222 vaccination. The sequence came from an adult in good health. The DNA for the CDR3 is TGCGCCAGCAGTCCTAGCGGGAATTCAGATACGCAGTATTTT. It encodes CASSPSGNSDTQYF.